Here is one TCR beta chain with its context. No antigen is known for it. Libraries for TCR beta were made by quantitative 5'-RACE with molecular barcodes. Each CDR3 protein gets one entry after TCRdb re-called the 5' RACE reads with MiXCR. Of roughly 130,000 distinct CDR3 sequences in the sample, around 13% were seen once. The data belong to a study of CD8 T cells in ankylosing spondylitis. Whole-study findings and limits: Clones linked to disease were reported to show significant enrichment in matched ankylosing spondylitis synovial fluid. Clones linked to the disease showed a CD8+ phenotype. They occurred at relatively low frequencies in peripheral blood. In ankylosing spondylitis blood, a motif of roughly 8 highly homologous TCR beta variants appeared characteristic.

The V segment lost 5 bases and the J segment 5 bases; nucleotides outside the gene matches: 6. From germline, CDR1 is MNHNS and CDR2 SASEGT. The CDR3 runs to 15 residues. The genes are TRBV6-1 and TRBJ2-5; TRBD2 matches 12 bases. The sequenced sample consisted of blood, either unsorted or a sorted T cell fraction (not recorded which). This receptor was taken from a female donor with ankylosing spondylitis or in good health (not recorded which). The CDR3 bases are TGTGCCAGCAGTAGCGGACTAGCGGGATCTGAGACCCAGTACTTC. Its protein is CASSSGLAGSETQYF.